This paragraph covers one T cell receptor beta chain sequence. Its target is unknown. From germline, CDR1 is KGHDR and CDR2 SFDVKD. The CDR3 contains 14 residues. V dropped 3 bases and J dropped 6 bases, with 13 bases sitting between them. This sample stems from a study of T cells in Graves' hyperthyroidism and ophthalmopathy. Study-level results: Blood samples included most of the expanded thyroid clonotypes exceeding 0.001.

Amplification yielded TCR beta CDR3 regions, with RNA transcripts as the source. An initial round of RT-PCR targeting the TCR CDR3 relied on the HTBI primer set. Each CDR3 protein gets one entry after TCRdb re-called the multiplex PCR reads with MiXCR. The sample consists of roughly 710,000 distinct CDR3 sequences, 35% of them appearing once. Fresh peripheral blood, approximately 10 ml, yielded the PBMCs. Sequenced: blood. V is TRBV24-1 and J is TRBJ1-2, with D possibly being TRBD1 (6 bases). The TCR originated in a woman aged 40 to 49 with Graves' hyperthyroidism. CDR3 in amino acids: CATSDTNREDGYTF. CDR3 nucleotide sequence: TGTGCCACCAGTGATACTAACAGGGAGGATGGCTACACCTTC.